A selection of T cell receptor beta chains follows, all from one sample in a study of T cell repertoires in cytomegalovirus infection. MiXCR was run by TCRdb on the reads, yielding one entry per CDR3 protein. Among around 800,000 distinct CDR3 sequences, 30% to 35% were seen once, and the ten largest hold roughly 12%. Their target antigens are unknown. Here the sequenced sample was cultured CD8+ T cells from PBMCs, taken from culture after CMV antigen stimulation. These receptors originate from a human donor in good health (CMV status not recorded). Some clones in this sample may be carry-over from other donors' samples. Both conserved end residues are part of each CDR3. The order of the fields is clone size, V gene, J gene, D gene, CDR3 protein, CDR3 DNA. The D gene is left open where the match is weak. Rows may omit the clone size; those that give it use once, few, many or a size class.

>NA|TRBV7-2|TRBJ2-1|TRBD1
CACSLAPGQELRAPYNEQFF
TGTGCCTGCAGCTTAGCCCCGGGACAGGAGCTGCGGGCCCCCTACAATGAGCAGTTCTTC
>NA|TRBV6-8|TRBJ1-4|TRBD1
CASMGRGHEKLFF
TGTGCCAGCATGGGGAGGGGGCACGAAAAACTGTTTTTT
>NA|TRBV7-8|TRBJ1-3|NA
CASSLAWDTIYF
TGTGCCAGCAGCTTAGCCTGGGACACCATATATTTT
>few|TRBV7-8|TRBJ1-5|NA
CASSLLGQRSNQPQHF
TGTGCCAGCAGCTTACTGGGACAAAGATCAAATCAGCCCCAGCATTTT
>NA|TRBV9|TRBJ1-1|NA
CASSSRLGAFF
TGTGCCAGCAGCTCCCGGCTGGGAGCTTTCTTT
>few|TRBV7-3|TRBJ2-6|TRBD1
CASSSYRGRSGANVLTF
TGTGCCAGCAGCTCCTACAGGGGCCGCTCTGGGGCCAACGTCCTGACTTTC
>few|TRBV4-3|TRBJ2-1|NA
CASSKDRGSYNEQFF
TGCGCCAGCAGTAAGGACAGAGGCTCCTACAATGAGCAGTTCTTC
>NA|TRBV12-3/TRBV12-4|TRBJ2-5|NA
CASIPRGGLETQYF
TGTGCCAGCATCCCAAGGGGGGGCTTGGAGACCCAGTACTTC
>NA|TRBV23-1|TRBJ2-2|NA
CASSQSLSQRSVSNTGELFF
TGCGCCAGCAGTCAATCGCTTTCGCAGCGGTCCGTTTCGAACACCGGGGAGCTGTTTTTT
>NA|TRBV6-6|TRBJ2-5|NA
CASSYTSLGQKNQETQYF
TGTGCCAGCAGTTATACATCTCTCGGACAGAAGAACCAAGAGACCCAGTACTTC
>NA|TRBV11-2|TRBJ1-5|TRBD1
CASSSPRGGPQHF
TGTGCCAGCAGCTCCCCCAGGGGGGGGCCCCAGCATTTT
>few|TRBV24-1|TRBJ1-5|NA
CATSDGQYSNQPQHF
TGTGCCACCAGTGATGGGCAGTATAGCAATCAGCCCCAGCATTTT
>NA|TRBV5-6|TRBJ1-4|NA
CASSFSREKLFF
TGTGCCAGCAGTTTTTCCAGGGAAAAACTGTTTTTT
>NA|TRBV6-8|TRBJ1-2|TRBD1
CASRKPDRIGYGYTF
TGTGCCAGCAGAAAACCGGACAGGATCGGCTATGGCTACACCTTC
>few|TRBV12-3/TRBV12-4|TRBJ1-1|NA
CASTRVGTEAFF
TGTGCCAGCACCAGGGTAGGCACTGAAGCTTTCTTT
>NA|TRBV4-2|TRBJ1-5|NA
CASSRGGGYSNQPQHF
TGTGCCAGCAGCCGAGGGGGGGGATATAGCAATCAGCCCCAGCATTTT
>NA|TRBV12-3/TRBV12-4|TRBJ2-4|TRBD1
CASGDTGVTRAKNIQYF
TGTGCCAGCGGGGACACAGGGGTGACTCGGGCCAAAAACATTCAGTACTTC
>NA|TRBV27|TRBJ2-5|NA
CASSTGQQGTQYF
TGTGCCAGCTCCACCGGGCAGCAAGGGACCCAGTACTTC
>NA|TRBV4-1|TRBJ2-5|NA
CASSQEPERGRETQYF
TGCGCCAGCAGCCAAGAACCGGAAAGGGGTCGCGAGACCCAGTACTTC